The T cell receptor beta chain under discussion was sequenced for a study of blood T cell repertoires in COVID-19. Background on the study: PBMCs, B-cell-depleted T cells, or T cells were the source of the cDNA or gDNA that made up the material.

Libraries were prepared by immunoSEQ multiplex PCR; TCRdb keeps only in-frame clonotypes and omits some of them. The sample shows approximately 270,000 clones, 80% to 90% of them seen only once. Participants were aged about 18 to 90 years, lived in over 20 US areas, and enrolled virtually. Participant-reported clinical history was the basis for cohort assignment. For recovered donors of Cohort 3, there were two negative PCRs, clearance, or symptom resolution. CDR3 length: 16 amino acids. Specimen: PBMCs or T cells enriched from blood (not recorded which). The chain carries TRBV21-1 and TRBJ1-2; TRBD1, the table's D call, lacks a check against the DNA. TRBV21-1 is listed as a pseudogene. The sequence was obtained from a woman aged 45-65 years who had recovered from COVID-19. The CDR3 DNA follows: TGTGCCAGCAGCAAATCCCTTCGGACAGGGGGCTATGGCTACACCTTC. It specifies CASSKSLRTGGYGYTF.